This T cell receptor (beta chain) was found in a study of cytomegalovirus exposure and HLA in healthy donors. A note on this clone: Its antigen remains unknown.

Points from the study as a whole: TCR association rates varied by HLA locus in a later analysis, with DRB1 highest and HLA-C lowest.

The CDR3 is 14 residues long. CDR1 MNHEY and CDR2 SVGAGI come from the germline V gene. Trimming removed 6 bases at V and 5 bases at J, with 17 bases between. The study ran its PCR with 60 Vbeta and 13 Jbeta primers. Produced via immunoSEQ multiplex PCR; TCRdb's table is partial and in-frame only. The record lists 96,000 or so clones, of which the ten most abundant hold roughly 3%. The chain is built from TRBV6-5 and TRBJ2-7; TRBD1 might be the D (5 bases). The source material was PBMCs. This receptor was obtained from a woman aged 25 to 45 in good health and CMV-seronegative. The CDR3 loop reads CASSPQGSWNEQYF. The CDR3 DNA follows: TGTGCCAGCAGCCCTCAGGGATCTTGGAACGAGCAGTACTTC.